The entry below gives a single T cell receptor (beta chain) sequence along with its context. Its antigen is not known. This specimen comes from a study of monozygotic twins with inflammatory bowel disease. Template switching introduced UMIs that contain a 6-nucleotide sample barcode. TCRdb re-called the 5' RACE reads and gives one entry per CDR3 protein, without DNA. Its table records 85,000 to 110,000 distinct CDR3 sequences. Study-level results: Concordance status among twins (concordant versus discordant) showed no link to repertoire similarity, possibly from limited power. Patients got different immunosuppressive treatments, which may have made their repertoires more variable. Compared with healthy twins, IBD patients shared fewer clonotypes with others, especially with disease activity.

Germline lookup yields CDR1 MDHEN and CDR2 SYDVKM. This CDR3 is 15 amino acids long. The clonotype was recovered from a human donor with ulcerative colitis or Crohn's disease, or a healthy co-twin of an affected twin (not recorded which). Sequencing was carried out using blood. J is TRBJ2-5 and V is TRBV28; TCRdb outputs TRBD2, but without DNA this stays unchecked. Here the CDR3 reads CASSLGLSSQETQYF.